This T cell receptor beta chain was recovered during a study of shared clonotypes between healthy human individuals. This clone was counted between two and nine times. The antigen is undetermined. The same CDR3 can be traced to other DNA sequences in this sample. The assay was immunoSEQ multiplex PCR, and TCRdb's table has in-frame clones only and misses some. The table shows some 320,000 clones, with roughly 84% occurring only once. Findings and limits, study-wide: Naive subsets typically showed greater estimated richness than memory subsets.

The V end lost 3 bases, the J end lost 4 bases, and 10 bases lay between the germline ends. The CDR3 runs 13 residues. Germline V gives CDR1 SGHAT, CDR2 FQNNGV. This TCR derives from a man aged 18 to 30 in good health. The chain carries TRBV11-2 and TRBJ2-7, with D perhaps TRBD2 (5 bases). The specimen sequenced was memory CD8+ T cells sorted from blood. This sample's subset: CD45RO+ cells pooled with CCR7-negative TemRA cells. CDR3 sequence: CASSLERRYEQYF. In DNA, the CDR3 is TGTGCCAGCAGCTTGGAGCGGAGGTACGAGCAGTACTTC.